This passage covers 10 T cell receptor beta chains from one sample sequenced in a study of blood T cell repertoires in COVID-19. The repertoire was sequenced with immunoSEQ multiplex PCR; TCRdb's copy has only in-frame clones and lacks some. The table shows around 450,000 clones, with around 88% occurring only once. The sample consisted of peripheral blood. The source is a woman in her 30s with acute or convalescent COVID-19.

The CDR3 DNA reads as TGTGCCAGCAGCTTATCGGTTAGGGGCTATAGCAATCAGCCCCAGCATTTT. Encoded protein: CASSLSVRGYSNQPQHF. V gene TRBV11-2 combines with J gene TRBJ1-5; D perhaps matches TRBD1 (5 bases). This CDR3 region has 17 residues. The V and J ends lost 2 bases and 0 bases respectively, with 14 bases between them. Germline CDR1 SGHAT, CDR2 FQNNGV.

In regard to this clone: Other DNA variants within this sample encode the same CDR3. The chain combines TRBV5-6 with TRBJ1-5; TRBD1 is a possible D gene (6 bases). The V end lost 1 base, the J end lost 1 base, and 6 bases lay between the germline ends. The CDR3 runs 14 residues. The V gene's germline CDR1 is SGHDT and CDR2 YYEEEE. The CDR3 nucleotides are TGTGCCAGCAGCTTGAGGGGGAGCAATCAGCCCCAGCATTTT. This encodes CASSLRGSNQPQHF.

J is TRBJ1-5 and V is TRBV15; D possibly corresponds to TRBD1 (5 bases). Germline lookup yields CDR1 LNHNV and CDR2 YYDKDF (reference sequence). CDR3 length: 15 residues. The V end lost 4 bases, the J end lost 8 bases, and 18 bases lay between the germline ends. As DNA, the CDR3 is TGTGCCACCAGCACAACCCGGGACTTCAGGGAGCCCCAGCATTTT. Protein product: CATSTTRDFREPQHF.

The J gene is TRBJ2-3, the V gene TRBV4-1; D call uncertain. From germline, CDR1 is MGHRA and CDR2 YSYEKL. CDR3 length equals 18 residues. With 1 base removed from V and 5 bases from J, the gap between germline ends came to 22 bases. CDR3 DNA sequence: TGCGCCAGCAGCCAAGGCTATTTGGGCCGAGATGCTATAGATACGCAGTATTTT. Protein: CASSQGYLGRDAIDTQYF.

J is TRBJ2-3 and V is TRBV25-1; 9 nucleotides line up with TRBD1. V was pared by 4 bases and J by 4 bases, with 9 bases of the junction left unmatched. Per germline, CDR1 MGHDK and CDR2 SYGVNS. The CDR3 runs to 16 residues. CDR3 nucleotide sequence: TGTGCCAGCAGTGGACCGGGACAGGGACCCGCAGATACGCAGTATTTT. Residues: CASSGPGQGPADTQYF.

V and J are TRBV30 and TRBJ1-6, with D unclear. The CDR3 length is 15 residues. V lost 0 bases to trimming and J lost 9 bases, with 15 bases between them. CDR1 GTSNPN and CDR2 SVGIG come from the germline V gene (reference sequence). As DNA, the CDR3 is TGTGCCTGGAGTGTATTGTCGGGAGGAGGTTCACCCCTCCACTTT. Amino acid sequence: CAWSVLSGGGSPLHF.

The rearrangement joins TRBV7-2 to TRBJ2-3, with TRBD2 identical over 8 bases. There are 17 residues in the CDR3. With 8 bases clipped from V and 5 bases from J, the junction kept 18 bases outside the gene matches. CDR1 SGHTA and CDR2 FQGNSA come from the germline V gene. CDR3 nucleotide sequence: TGTGCCAGCGGGGCGAACATAGCGGGGACAATCAGAGATACGCAGTATTTT. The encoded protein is CASGANIAGTIRDTQYF.

The CDR3 reads CASSEYPVTLAGSYNEQFF. The CDR3 DNA sequence: TGCGCCAGCAGTGAGTATCCCGTGACACTTGCTGGCTCCTACAATGAGCAGTTCTTC. The chain links TRBV10-1 to TRBJ2-1; D remains ambiguous. Germline values: CDR1 WNHNN, CDR2 SYGVQD (reference sequence). The CDR3 covers 19 residues. The V gene lost 1 base and the J gene lost 0 bases, with 19 bases spanning the gap.

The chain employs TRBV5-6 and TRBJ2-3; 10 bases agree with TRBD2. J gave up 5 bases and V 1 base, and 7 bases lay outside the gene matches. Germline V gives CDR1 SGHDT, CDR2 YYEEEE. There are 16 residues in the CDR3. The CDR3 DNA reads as TGTGCCAGCAGCTTGAAGCGGGGGGGCCCTTTAGATACGCAGTATTTT. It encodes CASSLKRGGPLDTQYF.

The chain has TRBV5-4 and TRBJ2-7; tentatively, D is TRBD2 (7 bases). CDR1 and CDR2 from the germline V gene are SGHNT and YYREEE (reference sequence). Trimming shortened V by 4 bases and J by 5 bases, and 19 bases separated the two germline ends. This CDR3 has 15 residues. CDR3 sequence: CASSPLRGGPHEQYF. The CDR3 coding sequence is TGTGCCAGCAGCCCCCTGAGGGGGGGCCCCCACGAGCAGTACTTC.